This TCR beta chain was sequenced for a study of T cells in Graves' hyperthyroidism and ophthalmopathy. Patients with ophthalmopathy all had a Clinical Activity Score of at least 3, a NOSPECS grade of at least 4 and duration under 3 months. Uncontrolled infection, other autoimmune disease, pregnancy or lactation excluded patients. This clonotype occurred many times. RNA transcripts yielded amplified TCR beta CDR3 regions. HTBI primers were the set used in a first-round RT-PCR of the TCR CDR3. TCRdb reprocessed the multiplex PCR reads with MiXCR, giving one entry per CDR3 protein. The table includes fewer than 450,000 distinct CDR3 sequences, 13% to 15% detected once. This CDR3 spans 11 amino acids. The V gene's germline CDR1 is SGHAT and CDR2 FQNNGV. The V end lost 5 bases, the J end lost 7 bases, and 5 bases lay between the germline ends.

The chain couples TRBV11-2 to TRBJ2-2; D is undetermined. Input material: blood. This TCR came from a woman aged 55-70 years with Graves' ophthalmopathy. CDR3 coding DNA: TGTGCCAGCAGCCTGGTCGGGGAGCTGTTTTTT. Its protein is CASSLVGELFF.